This T cell receptor (beta chain) was observed in a study of PD-1 blockade in classical Hodgkin lymphoma. Study at large: Nivolumab dosed at 3 mg/kg went to patients intravenously every 2 weeks. Regarding the study as a whole: Some patients started nivolumab under 1 year after ASCT, and they were excluded. By C4D1, diversity of CD4+ TCRs had risen significantly, whereas that of CD8+ TCRs had not.

Sequencing was performed with immunoSEQ multiplex PCR; in TCRdb, only in-frame clones are kept and a portion is missing. The repertoire has about 12,000 clones, 79% of them found once; the top ten carry roughly 1.6%. A single count supports this clone. The target antigen is unknown. Brentuximab vedotin exposure varied, and every patient relapsed after autologous stem cell transplantation. Researchers report purifying CD4+ T cells from thawed PBMCs by magnetic negative selection. Patients reached a best response of complete response, partial response or progressive disease. Material: CD4+ T cells from blood, obtained at baseline. This TCR was sampled from a human donor with classical Hodgkin lymphoma.

CDR3 DNA: TGTGCCAGCAGCCCACAGGGACCCTATGGCTACACCTTC. It specifies CASSPQGPYGYTF. The J gene is TRBJ1-2, the V gene TRBV7-4, with D perhaps TRBD1 (6 bases). The CDR3 sequence is 13 residues long. CDR1 SGHVT and CDR2 SQSDAQ come from the germline V gene. V was cut by 5 bases and J by 4 bases, with 11 bases left in between.